Presented here are 9 T cell receptor beta chains from one specimen sequenced in a study of follicular helper T cells after annual influenza vaccination. Profiled with immunoSEQ multiplex PCR; TCRdb holds only in-frame clones, not every one. The sample has about 9,400 clones, roughly 80% seen once. Indicated time point: 2015-2016 season, pre-vaccination. This sample comprised CXCR5+ CD38- circulating T follicular helper cells from blood, obtained on the day of influenza vaccination. The subset is: circulating Tfh, non-naive CD4+CXCR5+PD-1+ (ICOS+CD38+ or ICOS-CD38-). Every receptor here comes from an adult who received the influenza vaccine.

CDR3 coding DNA: TGTGCCAGCAGCAAAGTTCGGGCCGAGGGACTCTCAAATAGCAATCAGCCCCAGCATTTT. Its protein product is CASSKVRAEGLSNSNQPQHF. The chain is built from TRBV21-1 and TRBJ1-5. TRBV21-1 is classified as a pseudogene. CDR3 length: 20 residues.

The chain uses TRBV5-5 and TRBJ2-7; D is possibly TRBD2 (6 bases). CDR3 size: 14 residues. V lost 1 base and J 3 bases, leaving 11 bases between the germline ends. From germline, CDR1 is SGHKS and CDR2 YYEKEE (reference sequence). The CDR3 region is CASSLRLASYEQYF. CDR3 nucleotides: TGTGCCAGCAGCTTGCGGCTAGCGAGCTACGAGCAGTACTTC. Full variable domain (missing parts from reference TRBV5-5 and TRBJ2-7): DAGVTQSPTHLIKTRGQQVTLRCSPISGHKSVSWYQQVLGQGPQFIFQYYEKEERGRGNFPDRFSARQFPNYSSELNVNALLLGDSALYLCASSLRLASYEQYFGPGTRLTVT.

The chain combines TRBV19 with TRBJ2-5, with D possibly matching TRBD2 (6 bases). The CDR3 loop spans 13 amino acids. V lost 3 bases, J lost 10 bases, and 15 bases lay in between. From germline, CDR1 is LNHDA and CDR2 SQIVND (reference sequence). The CDR3: CASSIRRDRDQYF. Written as DNA, the CDR3 is TGTGCCAGTAGTATCCGGCGGGATCGGGACCAGTACTTC.

This clone was counted only a few times. V usage is TRBV27 and J usage is TRBJ2-7; D call uncertain. From germline, CDR1 is MNHEY and CDR2 SMNVEV (reference sequence). V lost 4 bases and J lost 7, with 14 bases in between. The CDR3 spans 13 residues. DNA for the CDR3: TGTGCCAGCAGTTCCGCTAATCGGCGGGAGCAGTACTTC. This encodes CASSSANRREQYF.

This clone was counted a single time. This sequence joins TRBV28 and TRBJ1-2, with no clear D. The V and J ends lost 7 bases and 4 bases respectively, with 16 bases between them. Germline loops: CDR1 MDHEN, CDR2 SYDVKM. This CDR3 has 14 residues. The CDR3 coding sequence is TGTGCCAGCACCCCTGTATCGGATTTCTATGGCTACACCTTC. Amino acid sequence: CASTPVSDFYGYTF.

V is TRBV28 and J is TRBJ1-2; D is unresolved. CDR1 is MDHEN, CDR2 SYDVKM, per germline. The V end lost 3 bases, the J end lost 6 bases, and 5 bases lay between the germline ends. This CDR3 has 11 residues. The DNA of the CDR3 is TGTGCCAGCAGTTTGAGTCATGGCTACACCTTC. It codes for CASSLSHGYTF.

A few counts support this clone. The chain recombines TRBV18 with TRBJ1-1; unclear D gene. Germline V gene data show CDR1 as KGHSH and CDR2 as LQKENI. Trimming left V 1 base short and J 2 bases short, with 5 bases between. The CDR3 has 13 amino acids. CDR3 sequence (DNA): TGTGCCAGCTCACCACAAGGAAACACTGAAGCTTTCTTT. This translates into CASSPQGNTEAFF.

The CDR3 DNA sequence: TGTGCCAGCATGGATTGGCAGGGCCTCTCCTACGAGCAGTACTTC. Translating gives CASMDWQGLSYEQYF. J is TRBJ2-7 and V is TRBV6-5, with a tentative D call TRBD1 (5 bases). Trimming took 7 bases from V and 0 from J, leaving 16 bases between them. CDR3 length: 15 residues. CDR1 and CDR2 (germline): MNHEY, SVGAGI.

This chain joins TRBV28 and TRBJ2-7; D perhaps matches TRBD1 (5 bases). This CDR3 comprises 13 residues. CDR1 MDHEN and CDR2 SYDVKM come from the germline V gene. The V gene lost 3 bases and the J gene lost 3 bases, with 9 bases spanning the gap. The CDR3 here is CASSFIQGYEQYF. DNA of the CDR3: TGTGCCAGCAGTTTTATCCAGGGCTACGAGCAGTACTTC.